These T cell receptor beta chains were read from a single sample in a study of T cells after yellow fever vaccination. TCRdb analysed the 5' RACE reads with MiXCR anew, one entry per CDR3 protein. Of 250,000 to 350,000 distinct CDR3 sequences listed, roughly 4.3% are singletons. The input for sequencing was PBMCs, taken 15 days after the yellow fever booster vaccination. Every receptor here comes from a man between 18 and 29 years old who received the YFV17D yellow fever vaccine. The CDR3 runs from the conserved cysteine through the conserved F or W. Each record gives: CDR3 protein, CDR3 DNA, J gene, clone size, V gene, D gene. A D gene is named only where the DNA matches it firmly. Size is stated for part of the rows, as once, few or many counts, or as a class when the clone is expanded.

CDR3: CSARVPGQGGFVTIYF; DNA: TGCAGTGCTAGAGTACCGGGACAGGGGGGCTTCGTCACCATATATTTT; J: TRBJ1-3; size: few; V: TRBV20-1; D: TRBD1
CDR3: CASRPLSGGGKETQYF; DNA: TGTGCCAGCAGGCCTCTTTCCGGGGGGGGAAAAGAGACCCAGTACTTC; J: TRBJ2-5; size: few; V: TRBV11-2; D: TRBD2
CDR3: CASSRSGGDVADTQYF; DNA: TGTGCCAGCAGCCGCAGCGGGGGGGACGTCGCAGATACGCAGTATTTT; J: TRBJ2-3; size: few; V: TRBV4-2; D: TRBD2
CDR3: CASSEVAAHQETQYF; DNA: TGTGCCAGCAGTGAAGTGGCTGCTCACCAAGAGACCCAGTACTTC; J: TRBJ2-5; size: NA; V: TRBV2; D: NA
CDR3: CASSLGPDRPNTEAFF; DNA: TGTGCCAGCAGCTTAGGCCCGGACAGGCCGAACACTGAAGCTTTCTTT; J: TRBJ1-1; size: NA; V: TRBV7-8; D: TRBD1
CDR3: CASSQERALSGLYYGYTF; DNA: TGCGCCAGCAGCCAAGAGAGAGCCCTAAGTGGGCTCTACTATGGCTACACCTTC; J: TRBJ1-2; size: few; V: TRBV4-1; D: NA
CDR3: CASSEGTASNQPQHF; DNA: TGCGCCAGCAGCGAAGGGACAGCTAGCAATCAGCCCCAGCATTTT; J: TRBJ1-5; size: few; V: TRBV5-1; D: TRBD1
CDR3: CAIAGNADTQYF; DNA: TGTGCCATCGCTGGGAACGCAGATACGCAGTATTTT; J: TRBJ2-3; size: NA; V: TRBV2; D: NA
CDR3: CASSWDRDTEAFF; DNA: TGTGCCAGCAGCTGGGACAGGGACACTGAAGCTTTCTTT; J: TRBJ1-1; size: many; V: TRBV7-2; D: TRBD1
CDR3: CASRYGLAGPDTQYF; DNA: TGTGCCAGCAGGTATGGACTAGCGGGGCCAGATACGCAGTATTTT; J: TRBJ2-3; size: NA; V: TRBV5-6; D: TRBD2
CDR3: CASLYRGSYTQYF; DNA: TGTGCCAGCCTTTACCGAGGGAGTTATACGCAGTATTTT; J: TRBJ2-3; size: many; V: TRBV6-2/TRBV6-3; D: NA
CDR3: CASSPRDGDYGYTF; DNA: TGTGCCAGCAGCCCACGGGACGGTGACTATGGCTACACCTTC; J: TRBJ1-2; size: NA; V: TRBV11-2; D: NA
CDR3: CASSIDRAPQDTEAFF; DNA: TGTGCCAGCAGTATTGACAGGGCCCCCCAGGACACTGAAGCTTTCTTT; J: TRBJ1-1; size: few; V: TRBV6-2/TRBV6-3; D: TRBD1
CDR3: CASSLRGGAAGNTIYF; DNA: TGTGCCAGCAGCCTACGTGGGGGGGCCGCAGGAAACACCATATATTTT; J: TRBJ1-3; size: NA; V: TRBV9; D: NA
CDR3: CSARVWAPEETQYF; DNA: TGCAGTGCTAGAGTTTGGGCCCCCGAAGAGACCCAGTACTTC; J: TRBJ2-5; size: few; V: TRBV20-1; D: NA
CDR3: CAGGGTNEQFF; DNA: TGTGCCGGCGGGGGCACCAATGAGCAGTTCTTC; J: TRBJ2-1; size: few; V: TRBV6-6; D: NA
CDR3: CSVRPGRFGETQYF; DNA: TGCAGCGTTCGACCGGGACGGTTTGGTGAGACCCAGTACTTC; J: TRBJ2-5; size: many; V: TRBV29-1; D: NA
CDR3: CSARQTGGGREKLFF; DNA: TGCAGTGCTAGACAGACAGGGGGCGGTCGTGAAAAACTGTTTTTT; J: TRBJ1-4; size: NA; V: TRBV20-1; D: TRBD1
CDR3: CASTWQGAPYEQYF; DNA: TGCGCCAGCACCTGGCAGGGGGCACCCTACGAGCAGTACTTC; J: TRBJ2-7; size: many; V: TRBV5-1; D: TRBD1
CDR3: CASSLNSMVTEAFF; DNA: TGCGCCAGCAGCTTGAATAGTATGGTAACTGAAGCTTTCTTT; J: TRBJ1-1; size: few; V: TRBV5-1; D: NA
CDR3: CASSLMVQGNTGELFF; DNA: TGTGCCAGCAGCTTGATGGTACAGGGAAACACCGGGGAGCTGTTTTTT; J: TRBJ2-2; size: few; V: TRBV5-6; D: NA
CDR3: CSARDGSPYEQYF; DNA: TGCAGTGCTAGAGACGGGTCCCCCTACGAGCAGTACTTC; J: TRBJ2-7; size: few; V: TRBV20-1; D: NA
CDR3: CASSQDPAGGVNNEQFF; DNA: TGCGCCAGCAGCCAAGATCCGGCAGGGGGCGTCAACAATGAGCAGTTCTTC; J: TRBJ2-1; size: few; V: TRBV4-3; D: TRBD1
CDR3: CASSRSGTQTRQNTIYF; DNA: TGTGCCAGCAGCCGATCCGGCACACAAACCCGGCAAAACACCATATATTTT; J: TRBJ1-3; size: few; V: TRBV4-2; D: NA
CDR3: CASSESRGVDEQFF; DNA: TGTGCCAGCAGTGAGAGTCGGGGGGTTGATGAGCAGTTCTTC; J: TRBJ2-1; size: many; V: TRBV6-4; D: TRBD2
CDR3: CASSQGDRGRQETQYF; DNA: TGTGCCAGCAGCCAAGGGGACAGGGGCCGGCAAGAGACCCAGTACTTC; J: TRBJ2-5; size: many; V: TRBV4-2; D: TRBD1
CDR3: CATSRGGGSQYF; DNA: TGTGCCACCAGCAGAGGTGGGGGAAGCCAGTACTTC; J: TRBJ2-5; size: NA; V: TRBV15; D: NA
CDR3: CASSPEGRGPPLHF; DNA: TGTGCCAGCAGCCCGGAGGGGAGAGGTCCACCCCTCCACTTT; J: TRBJ1-6; size: many; V: TRBV7-2; D: NA
CDR3: CASSLAVGSPLHF; DNA: TGTGCCAGCAGCTTAGCGGTAGGGTCACCCCTCCACTTT; J: TRBJ1-6; size: NA; V: TRBV13; D: NA
CDR3: CAWSQAAGNTIYF; DNA: TGTGCCTGGAGTCAGGCCGCTGGAAACACCATATATTTT; J: TRBJ1-3; size: NA; V: TRBV30; D: NA
CDR3: CASSPGLAGALLNEQFF; DNA: TGTGCCAGCAGCCCCGGACTAGCGGGGGCCCTTTTGAATGAGCAGTTCTTC; J: TRBJ2-1; size: NA; V: TRBV3-1; D: TRBD2
CDR3: CASRSTGRSTNEKLFF; DNA: TGTGCCAGCAGGTCTACAGGGCGGAGTACTAATGAAAAACTGTTTTTT; J: TRBJ1-4; size: NA; V: TRBV6-2/TRBV6-3; D: NA
CDR3: CSARSTGGYTEAFF; DNA: TGCAGTGCTAGATCGACAGGGGGCTACACTGAAGCTTTCTTT; J: TRBJ1-1; size: many; V: TRBV20-1; D: TRBD1
CDR3: CASRGTSGGSPAQYF; DNA: TGTGCCAGCAGAGGGACTAGCGGGGGGTCCCCAGCCCAGTATTTT; J: TRBJ2-3; size: few; V: TRBV7-2; D: TRBD2